The sequence of this T cell receptor beta chain was determined in a study of metastatic and nonmetastatic thyroid tumors. The wider study: Repertoire comparisons spanned blood and tumor or nodule tissue from malignant and benign thyroid patients.

In the original analysis: Clinicopathological groups supplied CDR3 differences that were used to build a distant-metastasis classifier for papillary thyroid cancer. TCRdb re-processed the PCR reads through MiXCR. TCRdb's processing, not the study's, gives the V and J calls here. The sample lists some 86,000 clones; around 12% were seen once. None of the patients had undergone any treatment ahead of thyroid surgery. The CDR3 runs to 14 residues. V lost 7 bases and J lost 1; bases outside the gene matches: 9. CDR1 is SQVTM, CDR2 ANQGSEA, per germline. Ten or more counts support this clone. What it binds is unknown. This sample also contains other DNA sequences that code for the same CDR3. Study results and limitations: A significant increase in TCR beta diversity was reportedly seen in malignant thyroid tumors relative to benign nodules, in blood and tumor.

The source of this sequence is a female donor with papillary thyroid cancer or a benign thyroid nodule (not recorded which). Some clones in this sample may be carry-over from other donors' samples. Sequencing input: tumor tissue. The V gene is TRBV29-1, the J gene TRBJ2-7; 8 nucleotides line up with TRBD2. The CDR3 loop reads CSATTGTSSYEQYF. The CDR3 DNA sequence: TGCAGCGCCACAACCGGGACTAGTTCCTACGAGCAGTACTTC.